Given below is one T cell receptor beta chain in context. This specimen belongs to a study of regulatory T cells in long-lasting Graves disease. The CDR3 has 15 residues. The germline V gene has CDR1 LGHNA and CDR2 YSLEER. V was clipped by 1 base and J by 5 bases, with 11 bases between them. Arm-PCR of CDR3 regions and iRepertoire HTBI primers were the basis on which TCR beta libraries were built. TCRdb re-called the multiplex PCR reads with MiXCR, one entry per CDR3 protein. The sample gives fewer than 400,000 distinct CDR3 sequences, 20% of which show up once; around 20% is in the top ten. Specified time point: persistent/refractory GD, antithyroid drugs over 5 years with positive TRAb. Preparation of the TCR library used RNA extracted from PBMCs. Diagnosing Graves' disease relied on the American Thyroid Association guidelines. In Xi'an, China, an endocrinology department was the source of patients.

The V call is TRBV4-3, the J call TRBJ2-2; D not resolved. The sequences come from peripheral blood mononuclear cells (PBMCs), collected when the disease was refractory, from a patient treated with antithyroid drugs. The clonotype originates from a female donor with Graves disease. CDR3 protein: CASSQGLQPTGELFF. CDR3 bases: TGCGCCAGCAGCCAAGGACTCCAGCCTACCGGGGAGCTGTTTTTT.